Following are 32 T cell receptor beta chains from one sample sequenced in a study of cytomegalovirus exposure and HLA in healthy donors. Measured with immunoSEQ multiplex PCR; TCRdb has only the in-frame clones, and not every one. The profile shows roughly 330,000 clones, roughly 87% of them singletons. The sample comprised PBMCs. Every receptor here comes from a woman aged 30 to 39 in good health and CMV-seropositive.

V and J are TRBV29-1 and TRBJ2-5; TRBD2 aligns across 8 bases. V trimming: 7 bases; J trimming: 5 bases; junction bases outside the gene matches: 6. The CDR3 has 12 residues. CDR1 and CDR2 (germline): SQVTM, ANQGSEA. The CDR3 loop is CSAGGGGETQYF. CDR3 coding DNA: TGCAGCGCCGGCGGCGGGGGGGAGACCCAGTACTTC.

The V call is TRBV5-1, the J call TRBJ2-1, with D perhaps matching TRBD2 (5 bases). The V and J ends lost 4 bases and 9 bases respectively, with 17 bases between them. From germline, CDR1 is SGHRS and CDR2 YFSETQ. This CDR3 spans 14 amino acids. CDR3 sequence: CASSEGGVIGEQFF. CDR3 nucleotide sequence: TGCGCCAGCAGCGAGGGTGGGGTAATTGGTGAGCAGTTCTTC.

The chain joins TRBV28 to TRBJ2-7, with D uncertain. Germline V lookup: CDR1 MDHEN, CDR2 SYDVKM. Trimming shortened V by 5 bases and J by 0 bases, and 14 bases separated the two germline ends. The CDR3 is made up of 15 amino acids. For the CDR3, the DNA is TGTGCCAGCAGTGGAGAACTTTCGAGCTCCTACGAGCAGTACTTC. Its translation: CASSGELSSSYEQYF.

This sequence joins TRBV4-2 and TRBJ2-5, with D perhaps TRBD2 (6 bases). Germline V gives CDR1 LGHNA, CDR2 YNFKEQ. The CDR3 spans 16 residues. V was pared by 0 bases and J by 6 bases, with 17 bases between. The CDR3 protein is CASSQESGGVRKTQYF. In nucleotides, the CDR3 is TGTGCCAGCAGCCAAGAATCCGGGGGAGTGAGGAAGACCCAGTACTTC.

The table lists this clone with a count of one. This sequence joins TRBV4-3 and TRBJ1-1; TRBD1 is a possible D gene (5 bases). V dropped 0 bases and J dropped 6 bases, with 11 bases sitting between them. Germline V CDR1 and CDR2: LGHNA, YSLEER. The CDR3 consists of 14 residues. CDR3 DNA sequence: TGCGCCAGCAGCCAAGAAACATTGGGGGCTGAAGCTTTCTTT. This gives the protein CASSQETLGAEAFF.

This chain connects TRBV2 to TRBJ1-2, with D uncertain. Germline values: CDR1 SNHLY, CDR2 FYNNEI. The V end lost 6 bases, the J end lost 8 bases, and 10 bases lay between the germline ends. The CDR3 totals 11 residues. The CDR3 nucleotides read TGTGCCAGCAGACGAGGGTCCGGCTACACCTTC. Protein: CASRRGSGYTF.

The CDR3 spells CAWSVGGQGNQPQHF. The CDR3, as DNA: TGTGCCTGGAGTGTAGGGGGGCAGGGCAATCAGCCCCAGCATTTT. The gene calls are TRBV30 and TRBJ1-5, with D maybe TRBD1 (6 bases). Trimming took off 0 bases at V and 2 bases at J, with 11 bases between the two ends. The CDR3 extends over 15 amino acids. Germline V gene sequence: CDR1 GTSNPN, CDR2 SVGIG (reference sequence).

This rearrangement joins TRBV11-2 to TRBJ1-6; D perhaps matches TRBD1 (5 bases). V gave up 1 base and J gave up 5 bases, with 12 bases separating them. CDR1 and CDR2 from the germline V gene are SGHAT and FQNNGV. The CDR3 consists of 16 residues. As DNA, the CDR3 is TGTGCCAGCAGCTTAGCCAGGGCGGGAAATAATTCACCCCTCCACTTT. Its protein is CASSLARAGNNSPLHF.

The CDR3 loop is CASFSPGTGEKPQHF. In DNA, the CDR3 is TGTGCCAGCTTCTCACCCGGGACAGGGGAAAAGCCCCAGCATTTT. This sequence joins TRBV28 and TRBJ1-5; 10 nucleotides line up with TRBD1. After removal of 8 bases from V and 8 bases from J, the junction contained 12 bases not matched to a gene. Germline V gives CDR1 MDHEN, CDR2 SYDVKM. The CDR3 covers 15 residues.

The rearrangement uses TRBV5-1 and TRBJ2-5; D might be TRBD1 or TRBD2, each matching 6 bases. This CDR3 has 14 amino acids. The germline gives CDR1 SGHRS, CDR2 YFSETQ. The ends were cut back, 0 bases at V and 5 bases at J, with 11 bases in the middle. DNA for the CDR3: TGCGCCAGCAGCTTGGGGGGGGCCAGGGAGACCCAGTACTTC. Protein: CASSLGGARETQYF.

This clone came up once. The chain has TRBV7-9 and TRBJ1-5; TRBD1 is a possible D gene (5 bases). Germline V gene lookup returns CDR1 SEHNR and CDR2 FQNEAQ (reference sequence). The CDR3 sequence is 15 residues long. V lost 2 bases, J lost 0 bases, and 8 bases lay in between. CDR3 loop: CASSLTDSSNQPQHF. The CDR3 bases are TGTGCCAGCAGCTTAACCGACAGTAGCAATCAGCCCCAGCATTTT.

This clone was seen just once. The chain employs TRBV30 and TRBJ1-1, with D perhaps TRBD1 (5 bases). This CDR3 is built from 13 residues. The germline CDR1 and CDR2 sequences are GTSNPN and SVGIG (reference sequence). V shed 5 bases and J shed 1 base, with 11 bases lying between them. The CDR3 here is CAWRQSENTEAFF. The CDR3 region has the DNA TGTGCCTGGCGACAGAGCGAGAACACTGAAGCTTTCTTT.

This sequence joins TRBV30 and TRBJ2-1, with a tentative D call TRBD2 (6 bases). V lost 5 bases and J 4 bases, leaving 18 bases between the germline ends. The CDR3 consists of 15 residues. Germline-derived CDR1 and CDR2 are GTSNPN and SVGIG (reference sequence). The CDR3 is CAWDPGVADYNEQFF. CDR3 nucleotide sequence: TGTGCCTGGGACCCGGGGGTAGCGGATTACAATGAGCAGTTCTTC.

The chain employs TRBV19 and TRBJ2-1, with D uncertain. Germline lookup yields CDR1 LNHDA and CDR2 SQIVND (reference sequence). The CDR3 sequence is 13 residues long. The V and J ends lost 2 bases and 5 bases respectively, with 7 bases between them. CDR3: CASSISQHNEQFF. As DNA, the CDR3 is TGTGCCAGTAGTATATCCCAACACAATGAGCAGTTCTTC.

This rearrangement joins TRBV6-5 to TRBJ1-5, with D possibly being TRBD1 (5 bases). The V end lost 0 bases, the J end lost 4 bases, and 7 bases lay between the germline ends. The CDR3 contains 14 residues. Per the germline V gene, CDR1 is MNHEY and CDR2 is SVGAGI. This CDR3 reads CASSYSAGNQPQHF. The CDR3 bases are TGTGCCAGCAGTTACTCGGCAGGGAATCAGCCCCAGCATTTT.

The V gene is TRBV11-2, the J gene TRBJ1-1, with D unresolved. CDR3 length: 13 amino acids. The germline CDR1 and CDR2 sequences are SGHAT and FQNNGV. Trimming removed 5 bases from V and 11 bases from J, with 18 bases in between. The CDR3 coding sequence is TGTGCCAGCAGCGCAGTCCGGGAGAATAGTGCTTTCTTT. Translation: CASSAVRENSAFF. The full variable domain, completed using reference TRBV11-2 and TRBJ1-1, is EAGVAQSPRYKIIEKRQSVAFWCNPISGHATLYWYQQILGQGPKLLIQFQNNGVVDDSQLPKDRFSAERLKGVDSTLKIQPAKLEDSAVYLCASSAVRENSAFFGQGTRLTVV.

The chain uses TRBV19 and TRBJ2-2; TRBD2 matches 7 bases. V shed 1 base, J shed 0 bases, and the junction held 8 bases outside the gene matches. The CDR3 length is 18 residues. In germline, CDR1 is LNHDA, CDR2 SQIVND (reference sequence). The CDR3 bases are TGTGCCAGTAGTATAGGGGCTAGCGGATTCGCGAACACCGGGGAGCTGTTTTTT. Residues: CASSIGASGFANTGELFF.

The J gene is TRBJ1-1, the V gene TRBV10-3, with 7 nucleotides matching TRBD1. CDR1 is ENHRY, CDR2 SYGVKD, per germline. V shed 2 bases, J shed 8 bases, and the junction held 5 bases outside the gene matches. The CDR3 runs to 13 residues. The CDR3 DNA follows: TGTGCCATCAGTGAGGCAGACAGGGCCGAAGCTTTCTTT. Translating it yields CAISEADRAEAFF.

This clone was detected only a few times. V gene TRBV7-9 combines with J gene TRBJ1-1; D call uncertain. Between the trimmed V and J ends, which lost 5 bases and 1 base, there was a span of 20 bases. Germline V gives CDR1 SEHNR, CDR2 FQNEAQ (reference sequence). CDR3 size: 17 residues. CDR3 sequence: CASSPSGWSGGNTEAFF. CDR3 nucleotide sequence: TGTGCCAGCAGCCCTAGCGGGTGGTCGGGCGGGAACACTGAAGCTTTCTTT. The variable domain in full, with the rest retrieved from reference TRBV7-9 and TRBJ1-1, is DTGVSQNPRHKITKRGQNVTFRCDPISEHNRLYWYRQTLGQGPEFLTYFQNEAQLEKSRLLSDRFSAERPKGSFSTLEIQRTEQGDSAMYLCASSPSGWSGGNTEAFFGQGTRLTVV.

CDR3 sequence reads: CASSYSGLGAYEQYF. DNA for the CDR3: TGTGCCAGCAGTTACTCGGGGCTGGGGGCCTACGAGCAGTACTTC. This sequence joins TRBV6-5 and TRBJ2-7, with D possibly being TRBD1 or TRBD2 (5 bases each). The V end lost 0 bases, the J end lost 2 bases, and 11 bases lay between the germline ends. This CDR3 has 15 residues. Germline V gene data show CDR1 as MNHEY and CDR2 as SVGAGI.

This clone appeared once. The gene calls are TRBV13 and TRBJ2-1; 10 bases align to TRBD2. The germline gives CDR1 PRHDT, CDR2 FYEKMQ (reference sequence). Germline trimming cut 4 bases from V and 2 bases from J; bases unmatched to any gene: 5. The CDR3 runs 16 residues. CDR3 loop: CASSSGTSEAYNEQFF. CDR3 sequence (DNA): TGTGCCAGCAGCTCAGGGACTAGCGAAGCCTACAATGAGCAGTTCTTC.

The genes are TRBV30 and TRBJ1-4, with D possibly matching TRBD1 (6 bases). CDR3 length: 19 residues. Germline values: CDR1 GTSNPN, CDR2 SVGIG (reference sequence). Trimming took 0 bases from V and 8 from J, leaving 28 bases between them. The DNA of the CDR3 is TGTGCCTGGAGTGTAAAGGTTCGGGGGAGGGGGTTTGGGCCGGAAAAACTGTTTTTT. Translation gives CAWSVKVRGRGFGPEKLFF. The full variable domain, its missing parts supplied by reference TRBV30 and TRBJ1-4, is SQTIHQWPATLVQPVGSPLSLECTVEGTSNPNLYWYRQAAGRGLQLLFYSVGIGQISSEVPQNLSASRPQDRQFILSSKKLLLSDSGFYLCAWSVKVRGRGFGPEKLFFGSGTQLSVL.

This sequence joins TRBV28 and TRBJ2-2, with TRBD2 matching 10 bases. V shed 8 bases, J shed 7 bases, and the junction held 4 bases outside the gene matches. Germline assignment: CDR1 MDHEN and CDR2 SYDVKM. CDR3 length: 13 amino acids. The CDR3 loop reads CASFLAGVGELFF. As DNA, the CDR3 is TGTGCCAGCTTCCTAGCGGGGGTCGGGGAGCTGTTTTTT.

The CDR3 loop is CASSLGPGPSTDTQYF. As DNA, the CDR3 is TGTGCCAGCAGCTTAGGACCGGGGCCTAGCACAGATACGCAGTATTTT. The V and J genes are TRBV7-2 and TRBJ2-3; D may be TRBD1 or TRBD2 (5 bases each). Germline assignment: CDR1 SGHTA and CDR2 FQGNSA. The CDR3 loop spans 16 amino acids. The ends were cut back, 1 base at V and 0 bases at J, with 11 bases in the middle.

A note on this clone: Additional DNA sequences in this sample encode the identical CDR3. V gene TRBV5-6 combines with J gene TRBJ2-7; D is undetermined. The CDR3 runs to 12 residues. V lost 2 bases to trimming and J lost 2 bases, with 5 bases between them. Germline V CDR1 and CDR2: SGHDT, YYEEEE. This chain's CDR3 is CASSFSAYEQYF. The CDR3 DNA follows: TGTGCCAGCAGCTTTTCGGCCTACGAGCAGTACTTC.

The chain links TRBV4-1 to TRBJ1-4; 7 positions agree with TRBD1. Per germline, CDR1 MGHRA and CDR2 YSYEKL. CDR3 size: 15 residues. With V trimmed by 0 bases and J by 7 bases, 5 bases remained unmatched. The CDR3: CASSQDGDRVEKLFF. In DNA, the CDR3 is TGCGCCAGCAGCCAAGATGGAGACAGGGTTGAAAAACTGTTTTTT.

The table lists this clone with many counts. The chain employs TRBV4-1 and TRBJ2-7, with TRBD2 as a possible D gene (6 bases). Germline V gene lookup returns CDR1 MGHRA and CDR2 YSYEKL. With 1 base removed from V and 1 base from J, the gap between germline ends came to 11 bases. This CDR3 comprises 15 residues. DNA of the CDR3: TGCGCCAGCAGCCAAGCCCTAGCGACTTCCTACGAGCAGTACTTC. This gives the protein CASSQALATSYEQYF.

This chain uses TRBV2 with TRBJ1-2; 9 nucleotides line up with TRBD1. The germline V gene encodes CDR1 SNHLY and CDR2 FYNNEI. Trimming took 7 bases from V and 3 from J; bases not matched to a gene: 9. This CDR3 has 15 amino acids. The DNA for the CDR3 is TGTGCCAGCACGTCCCCACAGGGGGCGGACTATGGCTACACCTTC. Its protein is CASTSPQGADYGYTF.

The J gene is TRBJ2-7, the V gene TRBV7-2; 11 positions match TRBD1. V lost 8 bases and J lost 7; bases outside the gene matches: 4. Germline CDR1 reads SGHTA; CDR2 reads FQGNSA. This CDR3 has 12 residues. CDR3 in amino acids: CASGQGAVEQYF. DNA of the CDR3: TGTGCCAGCGGACAGGGGGCGGTTGAGCAGTACTTC.

This chain connects TRBV6-5 to TRBJ1-1; D is perhaps TRBD1 (5 bases). The CDR3 runs 14 residues. The V end was cut by 2 bases, the J end by 0 bases, with 7 bases between. Looked up from germline, CDR1 is MNHEY and CDR2 is SVGAGI. The CDR3 DNA is TGTGCCAGCAGTTACGGCAGGGTGAACACTGAAGCTTTCTTT. Translation gives CASSYGRVNTEAFF.

The CDR3 region is CASSLLGNNSPLHF. CDR3 nucleotides: TGTGCCAGCAGCTTATTGGGGAATAATTCACCCCTCCACTTT. This chain connects TRBV7-2 to TRBJ1-6; D is undetermined. The V gene's germline CDR1 is SGHTA and CDR2 FQGNSA. V was shortened by 2 bases and J by 5 bases, with 7 bases between the two germline ends. The CDR3 covers 14 residues.

The V and J genes are TRBV7-9 and TRBJ2-1; 8 bases agree with TRBD2. CDR3 length: 15 amino acids. The V gene's germline CDR1 is SEHNR and CDR2 FQNEAQ (reference sequence). Trimming removed 5 bases from V and 2 bases from J; junction bases left unmatched: 5. CDR3 loop: CASSNPGGPYNEQFF. The DNA for the CDR3 is TGTGCCAGCAGCAACCCGGGAGGGCCCTACAATGAGCAGTTCTTC.